The 12 T cell receptor beta chains in this list originate from one sample, sequenced in a study of T cells expressing NK-cell markers. TCRdb reprocessed the 5' RACE reads and reports one entry per CDR3 protein, with no DNA. The sample's table shows 160,000 or so distinct CDR3 sequences. Sequences were obtained from blood T cells: a sorted CD56 or NKG2C T cell subset, CD4+ or CD8+ T cells, or bulk PBMC T cells (not recorded which). These receptors were taken from a woman between 18 and 75 years old in good health.

The chain couples TRBV9 to TRBJ2-3; TCRdb's D call, TRBD2, is unchecked because there is no DNA. Germline V lookup: CDR1 SGDLS, CDR2 YYNGEE. The CDR3 totals 17 residues. CDR3 residues: CASSLRTSGTPEGTQYF.

The gene calls are TRBV5-1 and TRBJ1-5; as DNA is missing, the TRBD1 call by TCRdb cannot be tested. The CDR3 consists of 15 residues. Germline V gives CDR1 SGHRS, CDR2 YFSETQ. CDR3 sequence: CASSPGQPLNQPQHF. Full variable domain (missing parts from reference TRBV5-1 and TRBJ1-5): KAGVTQTPRYLIKTRGQQVTLSCSPISGHRSVSWYQQTPGQGLQFLFEYFSETQRNKGNFPGRFSGRQFSNSRSEMNVSTLELGDSALYLCASSPGQPLNQPQHFGDGTRLSIL.

The V and J genes are TRBV9 and TRBJ2-1; TCRdb lists TRBD1, though no DNA is available to test this call. The CDR3 extends over 13 amino acids. Per germline, CDR1 SGDLS and CDR2 YYNGEE. The CDR3 sequence is CASSVGPGGEQFF.

The chain has TRBV7-9 and TRBJ2-7; TCRdb designates TRBD1, a call that cannot be tested without DNA. Germline CDR1 is SEHNR and CDR2 is FQNEAQ (reference sequence). CDR3 length equals 16 residues. The chain's CDR3 is CASSRWGQGVSYEQYF.

The J gene is TRBJ2-5, the V gene TRBV7-6; TCRdb reports TRBD1, a call that lacks DNA to check it against. The V gene's germline CDR1 is SGHVS and CDR2 FNYEAQ. The CDR3 runs 14 residues. The CDR3: CASSLGTGEETQYF.

The rearrangement links TRBV7-2 to TRBJ2-5; TCRdb designates TRBD1, a call that cannot be tested without DNA. Germline values: CDR1 SGHTA, CDR2 FQGNSA. The CDR3 consists of 13 residues. The CDR3 reads CASSLQQGETQYF.

V is TRBV3-1 and J is TRBJ2-7; TCRdb's assignment of TRBD2 cannot be checked, as there is no DNA. The CDR3 runs to 15 residues. Germline CDR1 reads LGHDT; CDR2 reads YNNKEL (reference sequence). The CDR3 loop is CASSHLSREAYEQYF.

The V call is TRBV6-2 or TRBV6-3, the J call TRBJ1-2; there is no DNA to check the TCRdb D call of TRBD1. This CDR3 has 18 residues. Per the germline V gene, CDR1 is MNHEY and CDR2 is SVGEGT. CDR3 residues: CASTIGPLGANVNYGYTF.

This sequence joins TRBV30 and TRBJ2-7; TCRdb designates TRBD2, a call that cannot be tested without DNA. The germline V gene has CDR1 GTSNPN and CDR2 SVGIG (reference sequence). The CDR3 runs to 11 residues. The CDR3 loop reads CAWSERGPQYF.

This sequence joins TRBV20-1 and TRBJ1-2; TCRdb picks TRBD1, but there is no DNA to check that call. Germline V gene data show CDR1 as DFQATT and CDR2 as SNEGSKA (reference sequence). The CDR3 is made up of 12 amino acids. The CDR3 sequence is CSARQGSRGYTF.

V gene TRBV28 combines with J gene TRBJ2-6; TCRdb designates TRBD2, a call that cannot be tested without DNA. The V gene's germline CDR1 is MDHEN and CDR2 SYDVKM. The CDR3 contains 16 residues. The CDR3 loop is CASSLAGLSGANVLTF.

The rearrangement joins TRBV6-2 or TRBV6-3 to TRBJ2-4; TCRdb indicates TRBD2, and absent DNA this call remains unverified. The CDR3 is 20 residues long. Germline V gene data show CDR1 as MNHEY and CDR2 as SVGEGT. The CDR3: CASSSYNKGLAGGPKNIQYF.